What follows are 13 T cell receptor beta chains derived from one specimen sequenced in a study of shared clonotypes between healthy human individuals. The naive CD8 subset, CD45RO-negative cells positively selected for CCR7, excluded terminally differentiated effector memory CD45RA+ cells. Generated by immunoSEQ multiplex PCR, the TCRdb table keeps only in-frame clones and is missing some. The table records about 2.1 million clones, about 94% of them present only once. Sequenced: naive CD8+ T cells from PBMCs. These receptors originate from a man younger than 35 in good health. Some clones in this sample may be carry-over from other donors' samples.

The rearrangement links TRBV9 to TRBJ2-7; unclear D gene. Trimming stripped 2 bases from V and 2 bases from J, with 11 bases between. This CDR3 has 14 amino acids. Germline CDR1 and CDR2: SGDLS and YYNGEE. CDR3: CASSVEGDAYEQYF. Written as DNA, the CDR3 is TGTGCCAGCAGCGTCGAAGGTGATGCCTACGAGCAGTACTTC. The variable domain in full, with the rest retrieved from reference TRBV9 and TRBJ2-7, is DSGVTQTPKHLITATGQRVTLRCSPRSGDLSVYWYQQSLDQGLQFLIQYYNGEERAKGNILERFSAQQFPDLHSELNLSSLELGDSALYFCASSVEGDAYEQYFGPGTRLTVT.

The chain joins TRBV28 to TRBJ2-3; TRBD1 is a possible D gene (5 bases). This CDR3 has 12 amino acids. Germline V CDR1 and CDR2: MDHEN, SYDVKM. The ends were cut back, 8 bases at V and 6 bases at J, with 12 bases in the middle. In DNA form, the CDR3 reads TGTGCCAGCCTGACTGCAGGGGATACGCAGTATTTT. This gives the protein CASLTAGDTQYF.

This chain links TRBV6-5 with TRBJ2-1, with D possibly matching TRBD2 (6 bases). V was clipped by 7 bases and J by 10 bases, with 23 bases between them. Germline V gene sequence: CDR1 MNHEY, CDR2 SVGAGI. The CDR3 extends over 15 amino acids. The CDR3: CASTQRVPGEWEQFF. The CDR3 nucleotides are TGTGCCAGCACCCAGCGGGTTCCCGGGGAATGGGAGCAGTTCTTC.

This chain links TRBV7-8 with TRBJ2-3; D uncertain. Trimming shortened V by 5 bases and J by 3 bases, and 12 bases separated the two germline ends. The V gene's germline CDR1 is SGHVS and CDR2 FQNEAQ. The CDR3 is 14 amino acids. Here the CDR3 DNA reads TGTGCCAGCAGCCCCGGGTTCTCGACAGATACGCAGTATTTT. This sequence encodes CASSPGFSTDTQYF.

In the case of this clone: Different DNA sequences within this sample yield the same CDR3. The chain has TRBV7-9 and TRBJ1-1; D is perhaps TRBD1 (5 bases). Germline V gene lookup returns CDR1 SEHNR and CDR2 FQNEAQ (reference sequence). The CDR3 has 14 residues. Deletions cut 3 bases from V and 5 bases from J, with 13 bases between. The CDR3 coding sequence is TGTGCCAGCAGCTTGGTTCAGGGACCAACTGAAGCTTTCTTT. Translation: CASSLVQGPTEAFF.

The DNA of the CDR3 is TGTGCCAGCAGACCAACTAGCGGGGGGCCAGATACGCAGTATTTT. Amino acid sequence: CASRPTSGGPDTQYF. This chain links TRBV7-9 with TRBJ2-3; TRBD2 matches 12 bases. Trimming cost V 6 bases and J 4 bases; bases outside gene matches: 5. Germline assignment: CDR1 SEHNR and CDR2 FQNEAQ (reference sequence). The CDR3 totals 15 residues.

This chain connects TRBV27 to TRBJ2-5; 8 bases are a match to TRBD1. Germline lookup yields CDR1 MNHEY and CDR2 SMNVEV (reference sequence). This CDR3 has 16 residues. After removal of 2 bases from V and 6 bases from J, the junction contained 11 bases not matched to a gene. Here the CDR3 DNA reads TGTGCCAGCAGTTTAGGGCCAGGGGGCGATCTTAAGACCCAGTACTTC. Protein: CASSLGPGGDLKTQYF.

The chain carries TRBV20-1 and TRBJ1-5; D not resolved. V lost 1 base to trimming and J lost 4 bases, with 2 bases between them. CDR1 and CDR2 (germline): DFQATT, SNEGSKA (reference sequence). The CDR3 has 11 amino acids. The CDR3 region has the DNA TGCAGTGCTAGAGCAAATCAGCCCCAGCATTTT. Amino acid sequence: CSARANQPQHF.

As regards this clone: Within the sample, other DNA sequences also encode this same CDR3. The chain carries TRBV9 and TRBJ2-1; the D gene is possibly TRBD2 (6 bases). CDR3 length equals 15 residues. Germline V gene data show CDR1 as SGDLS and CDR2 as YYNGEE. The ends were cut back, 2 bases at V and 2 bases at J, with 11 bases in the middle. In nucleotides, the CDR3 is TGTGCCAGCAGCGTGGGGGGAGGACCCTACAATGAGCAGTTCTTC. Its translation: CASSVGGGPYNEQFF.

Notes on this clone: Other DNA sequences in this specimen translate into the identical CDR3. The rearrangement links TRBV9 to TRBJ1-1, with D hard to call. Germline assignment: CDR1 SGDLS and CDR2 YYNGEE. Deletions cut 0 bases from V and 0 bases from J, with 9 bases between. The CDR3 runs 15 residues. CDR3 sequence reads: CASSVVGGLNTEAFF. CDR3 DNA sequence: TGTGCCAGCAGCGTAGTTGGAGGTTTGAACACTGAAGCTTTCTTT.

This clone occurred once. The CDR3 is CATGQGGNQPQHF. The CDR3 bases are TGTGCCACAGGACAGGGGGGCAATCAGCCCCAGCATTTT. The V call is TRBV25-1, the J call TRBJ1-5, with TRBD1 matching 10 bases. Germline loops: CDR1 MGHDK, CDR2 SYGVNS. V lost 10 bases and J lost 2; bases outside the gene matches: 2. This CDR3 spans 13 amino acids. Drawing the rest from reference TRBV25-1 and TRBJ1-5, the complete variable domain is EADIYQTPRYLVIGTGKKITLECSQTMGHDKMYWYQQDPGMELHLIHYSYGVNSTEKGDLSSESTVSRIRTEHFPLTLESARPSHTSQYLCATGQGGNQPQHFGDGTRLSIL.

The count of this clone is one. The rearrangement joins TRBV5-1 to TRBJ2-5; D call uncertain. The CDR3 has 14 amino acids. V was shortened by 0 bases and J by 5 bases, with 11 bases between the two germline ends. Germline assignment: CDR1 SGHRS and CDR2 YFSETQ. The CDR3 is CASSLAISLETQYF. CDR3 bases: TGCGCCAGCAGCTTGGCGATTAGCTTGGAGACCCAGTACTTC.

The CDR3 protein is CAISESMGREAKNIQYF. In DNA form, the CDR3 reads TGTGCCATCAGTGAGTCGATGGGCAGGGAGGCCAAAAACATTCAGTACTTC. V and J are TRBV10-3 and TRBJ2-4; D assignment may be TRBD1 or TRBD2 (5 bases each). CDR3 size: 17 residues. V lost 0 bases and J 1 base, leaving 13 bases between the germline ends. Per germline, CDR1 ENHRY and CDR2 SYGVKD.